This T cell receptor beta chain comes out of a study of T cell responses to AZD1222 COVID-19 vaccine. Study background: Pooled in the analysis were second doses at about 4 or about 12 weeks. Findings and caveats of the study: Baseline testing showed seropositivity in only a handful of AZD1222 recipients. Spike-specific TCR breadth and depth were elevated following two AZD1222 doses. Regions left unmutated in variants are reportedly the target of nearly half of spike-specific TCRs.

Some clones are missing from TCRdb's copy, which holds only in-frame ones; the method was immunoSEQ multiplex PCR. The sample lists about 190,000 clones; 85% to 95% were seen once. On this clone: Its antigen is unknown.

Germline V gives CDR1 SGHKS, CDR2 YYEKEE (reference sequence). This CDR3 spans 15 amino acids. J gave up 5 bases and V 4 bases, and 6 bases lay outside the gene matches. This TCR came from an adult in good health. The sequenced sample was peripheral blood, obtained on day 0 of AZD1222 vaccination. V usage is TRBV5-5 and J usage is TRBJ1-5, with 10 bases fitting TRBD1. CDR3 region: CASSPGTGAYQPQHF. CDR3 in DNA: TGTGCCAGCAGCCCCGGGACAGGGGCATATCAGCCCCAGCATTTT.